A selection of T cell receptor beta chains follows, all from one sample in a study of PD-1 blockade in classical Hodgkin lymphoma. Data came from immunoSEQ multiplex PCR; TCRdb stores just in-frame clones and leaves some out. The top ten clones hold less than 3% of a sample with approximately 79,000 clones, about 93% of them seen once. Sequenced material: peripheral blood mononuclear cells (PBMCs), taken before the second cycle of nivolumab. Every receptor here comes from a human donor with classical Hodgkin lymphoma. Both conserved end residues are part of each CDR3. A D gene is named only where the DNA matches it firmly. Clone size is not always given. Where it is, it says once, few, many or a class for expanded clones.

NA,TRBJ1-2,NA,TRBV11-2,CASSSTGSPLFYGYTF,TGTGCCAGCAGTTCAACAGGGTCCCCCCTCTTCTATGGCTACACCTTC
TRBD2,TRBJ2-1,NA,TRBV5-4,CASSPSGRSYNEQFF,TGTGCCAGCAGCCCAAGCGGGAGATCCTACAATGAGCAGTTCTTC
TRBD2,TRBJ2-3,once,TRBV9,CASSARRGLAGGDTQYF,TGTGCCAGCAGCGCTAGGAGGGGACTAGCGGGAGGAGATACGCAGTATTTT
TRBD2,TRBJ2-1,once,TRBV29-1,CSVSGLAGYNEQFF,TGCAGCGTTTCTGGACTAGCGGGTTACAATGAGCAGTTCTTC
TRBD2,TRBJ2-5,NA,TRBV9,CASSVALAGAGRETQYF,TGTGCCAGCAGCGTAGCCCTAGCGGGAGCGGGTAGGGAGACCCAGTACTTC
TRBD2,TRBJ2-3,once,TRBV28,CASSSVAGTSTDTQYF,TGTGCCAGCAGTTCAGTAGCGGGTACTAGCACAGATACGCAGTATTTT
TRBD1,TRBJ1-2,NA,TRBV7-6,CASSFGQALPNYGYTF,TGTGCCAGCAGCTTTGGACAGGCCCTACCAAACTATGGCTACACCTTC
NA,TRBJ1-4,NA,TRBV5-1,CASSYWYRRNEKLFF,TGCGCCAGCAGTTACTGGTACAGGCGAAATGAAAAACTGTTTTTT
NA,TRBJ2-6,NA,TRBV18,CASQGGSSGANVLTF,TGTGCCAGTCAGGGGGGCTCTTCTGGGGCCAACGTCCTGACTTTC
NA,TRBJ2-2,NA,TRBV29-1,CSAGAGANTGELFF,TGCAGCGCTGGGGCAGGGGCGAACACCGGGGAGCTGTTTTTT
TRBD1,TRBJ2-3,once,TRBV7-6,CASSTPGQDPKRTDTQYF,TGTGCCAGCAGCACCCCGGGACAGGACCCGAAACGCACAGATACGCAGTATTTT
TRBD2,TRBJ2-1,NA,TRBV13,CASSLAAGLNNEQFF,TGTGCCAGCAGCTTAGCAGCGGGATTGAACAATGAGCAGTTCTTC
NA,TRBJ1-2,NA,TRBV30,CAWQGGGYTF,TGTGCCTGGCAAGGTGGGGGCTACACCTTC
NA,TRBJ2-3,NA,TRBV28,CASSPVTSTDTQYF,TGTGCCAGCAGTCCCGTCACTAGCACAGATACGCAGTATTTT
NA,TRBJ2-4,NA,TRBV19,CASSNGGLAKNIQYF,TGTGCCAGTAGTAATGGGGGCCTGGCCAAAAACATTCAGTACTTC
TRBD2,TRBJ2-3,NA,TRBV30,CAWSEVGTSGTDTQYF,TGTGCCTGGAGTGAGGTAGGGACTAGCGGCACAGATACGCAGTATTTT
NA,TRBJ1-2,NA,TRBV27,CASSLWGTDYGYTF,TGTGCCAGCAGTTTATGGGGGACTGACTATGGCTACACCTTC
NA,TRBJ2-1,NA,TRBV30,CALGRGFEQFF,TGTGCCTTGGGCAGAGGGTTCGAGCAGTTCTTC
NA,TRBJ1-2,NA,TRBV7-9,CASSAPRQLANYGYTF,TGTGCCAGCAGCGCGCCGAGACAGTTAGCTAACTATGGCTACACCTTC
NA,TRBJ2-3,NA,TRBV19,CASSIPPGGRNTDTQYF,TGTGCCAGTAGTATTCCCCCTGGAGGGAGAAATACAGATACGCAGTATTTT
TRBD2,TRBJ2-3,NA,TRBV29-1,CSVAGTISSTDTQYF,TGCAGCGTCGCCGGGACTATTTCTAGCACAGATACGCAGTATTTT
NA,TRBJ2-6,NA,TRBV28,CASSPRGRGSSGANVLTF,TGTGCCAGCAGCCCAAGAGGTAGGGGGAGCTCTGGGGCCAACGTCCTGACTTTC
NA,TRBJ2-1,NA,TRBV9,CASSVGGGGSSYNEQFF,TGTGCCAGCAGCGTAGGGGGCGGGGGCAGCTCCTACAATGAGCAGTTCTTC
NA,TRBJ2-1,NA,TRBV5-4,CASSLDPLYGEQFF,TGTGCCAGCAGCTTGGATCCCCTATACGGTGAGCAGTTCTTC
NA,TRBJ2-5,NA,TRBV25-1,CASSESETQYF,TGTGCCAGCAGTGAATCCGAGACCCAGTACTTC
TRBD1,TRBJ1-1,NA,TRBV28,CASSFSGTGGGFGRTEAFF,TGTGCCAGCAGTTTTAGTGGGACAGGGGGAGGATTTGGACGAACTGAAGCTTTCTTT
NA,TRBJ1-1,NA,TRBV6-1,CASRSGEAFF,TGTGCCAGCAGATCGGGTGAAGCTTTCTTT
TRBD1,TRBJ2-7,NA,TRBV6-6,CASSYARTGGYEQYF,TGTGCCAGCAGTTACGCCAGGACAGGGGGATACGAGCAGTACTTC
TRBD1,TRBJ2-1,NA,TRBV7-2,CASSTRTGGIDEQFF,TGTGCCAGCAGCACAAGGACAGGGGGAATCGATGAGCAGTTCTTC
TRBD1,TRBJ1-1,few,TRBV4-2,CASSPFGTGMNTEAFF,TGTGCCAGCAGCCCATTCGGGACAGGAATGAACACTGAAGCTTTCTTT
TRBD2,TRBJ2-5,NA,TRBV2,CASRGLAGVAETQYF,TGTGCCAGCAGAGGACTAGCGGGAGTTGCAGAGACCCAGTACTTC
NA,TRBJ1-1,NA,TRBV5-1,CASGSRDTTEAFF,TGCGCCAGCGGGTCCAGGGATACCACTGAAGCTTTCTTT
NA,TRBJ2-2,NA,TRBV6-1,CASREGLAGELFF,TGTGCCAGCAGGGAGGGTTTGGCCGGGGAGCTGTTTTTT
NA,TRBJ2-7,NA,TRBV5-6,CASSLGNRVYEQYF,TGTGCCAGCAGCCTTGGAAACAGGGTTTACGAGCAGTACTTC
TRBD1,TRBJ1-2,NA,TRBV7-9,CASIPDREAIRANYGYTF,TGTGCCAGCATCCCGGACAGGGAGGCAATAAGGGCTAACTATGGCTACACCTTC
TRBD2,TRBJ2-3,NA,TRBV19,CASSLAGGSRDTQYF,TGTGCCAGTAGCCTAGCGGGAGGCTCCAGAGATACGCAGTATTTT
NA,TRBJ2-5,NA,TRBV5-1,CASSLAGGQETQYF,TGCGCCAGCAGCTTGGCCGGGGGCCAAGAGACCCAGTACTTC
NA,TRBJ2-7,NA,TRBV19,CASSPTGLGYEQYF,TGTGCCAGTAGTCCCACAGGGCTCGGATACGAGCAGTACTTC
NA,TRBJ2-5,NA,TRBV7-9,CASRRNIGPEETQYF,TGTGCCAGCAGGCGAAACATCGGCCCCGAAGAGACCCAGTACTTC
TRBD2,TRBJ2-3,NA,TRBV19,CASSVGTSSDTQYF,TGTGCCAGTAGTGTGGGGACTAGCTCAGATACGCAGTATTTT
NA,TRBJ2-1,NA,TRBV25-1,CASTFYNEQFF,TGTGCCAGCACTTTCTACAATGAGCAGTTCTTC
NA,TRBJ2-1,NA,TRBV7-6,CAVDHGSPYNEQFF,TGTGCCGTCGATCACGGGAGCCCATACAATGAGCAGTTCTTC
NA,TRBJ2-2,NA,TRBV4-2,CASSPLLGERSGELFF,TGTGCCAGCAGCCCCTTGCTAGGGGAGCGGTCCGGGGAGCTGTTTTTT
NA,TRBJ1-3,NA,TRBV6-5,CASQDNSGNTIYF,TGTGCCAGCCAGGACAACTCTGGAAACACCATATATTTT
NA,TRBJ2-5,NA,TRBV6-1,CASPGVGTQYF,TGTGCCAGCCCTGGGGTTGGGACCCAGTACTTC
TRBD1,TRBJ2-2,NA,TRBV7-8,CASSLRRTGANTGELFF,TGTGCCAGCAGCTTACGGCGGACAGGGGCGAACACCGGGGAGCTGTTTTTT
NA,TRBJ2-3,NA,TRBV7-9,CASSQHTDTQYF,TGTGCCAGCAGCCAACACACAGATACGCAGTATTTT
TRBD2,TRBJ2-1,NA,TRBV5-4,CASSPSLAGGPRGEQFF,TGTGCCAGCAGCCCTTCCCTAGCGGGAGGGCCGAGGGGCGAGCAGTTCTTC